These T cell receptor beta chains were read from a single sample in a study of T-cell memory formation after mild COVID-19. Each CDR3 protein gets one entry after TCRdb re-called the 5' RACE reads with MiXCR. In the table there are around 250,000 distinct CDR3 sequences, around 10% of which are singletons. Sequencing was performed on PBMCs or a T cell subset sorted from them (not recorded which). The origin of the receptors is a man between 18 and 35 years old who had mild COVID-19 (a few samples of this study predate the infection). Cell type and time point are not known. The CDR3 runs from the conserved cysteine through the conserved F or W. The order of the fields is CDR3 protein, CDR3 DNA, CDR3 length, clone size, D gene, J gene, V gene. The D gene is left open where the match is weak. The size entry is marked missing in some rows and otherwise reads once, few, many or a size class.

CDR3aa: CASSVRVSETSGGANEQFF; CDR3nt: TGTGCCAGCAGCGTAAGGGTTAGTGAGACTAGCGGGGGGGCCAATGAGCAGTTCTTC; len: 19; abundance: NA; d_gene: TRBD2; j_gene: TRBJ2-1; v_gene: TRBV9
CDR3aa: CSVERGRATEAFF; CDR3nt: TGCAGCGTTGAACGGGGTAGGGCCACTGAAGCTTTCTTT; len: 13; abundance: many; d_gene: NA; j_gene: TRBJ1-1; v_gene: TRBV29-1
CDR3aa: CSAEAGRTDTQYF; CDR3nt: TGCAGTGCCGAGGCGGGCCGCACAGATACGCAGTATTTT; len: 13; abundance: NA; d_gene: NA; j_gene: TRBJ2-3; v_gene: TRBV20-1
CDR3aa: CASSFANPYQETQYF; CDR3nt: TGTGCCAGCAGCTTTGCGAACCCCTATCAAGAGACCCAGTACTTC; len: 15; abundance: few; d_gene: NA; j_gene: TRBJ2-5; v_gene: TRBV7-2
CDR3aa: CARPLEGTGDGQPQHF; CDR3nt: TGTGCCAGACCGCTCGAGGGGACAGGGGATGGCCAGCCCCAGCATTTT; len: 16; abundance: few; d_gene: TRBD1; j_gene: TRBJ1-5; v_gene: TRBV19
CDR3aa: CAWSVIGNNEQFF; CDR3nt: TGTGCCTGGAGTGTAATCGGGAACAATGAGCAGTTCTTC; len: 13; abundance: few; d_gene: NA; j_gene: TRBJ2-1; v_gene: TRBV30
CDR3aa: CASTKDTGSNQPQHF; CDR3nt: TGTGCCAGCACTAAGGATACCGGGTCCAATCAGCCCCAGCATTTT; len: 15; abundance: NA; d_gene: NA; j_gene: TRBJ1-5; v_gene: TRBV6-2/TRBV6-3
CDR3aa: CASSQWLRGAIGETQYF; CDR3nt: TGTGCCAGCAGCCAATGGCTGCGGGGGGCCATAGGAGAGACCCAGTACTTC; len: 17; abundance: few; d_gene: TRBD2; j_gene: TRBJ2-5; v_gene: TRBV7-9
CDR3aa: CASSQVGQPQHF; CDR3nt: TGTGCCAGCAGCCAAGTAGGGCAGCCCCAGCATTTT; len: 12; abundance: few; d_gene: NA; j_gene: TRBJ1-5; v_gene: TRBV4-2
CDR3aa: CASSDRVRQGYTF; CDR3nt: TGTGCCAGCAGCGACCGCGTCAGACAGGGCTACACCTTC; len: 13; abundance: NA; d_gene: NA; j_gene: TRBJ1-2; v_gene: TRBV7-9
CDR3aa: CASSYVAQVGGFTEAFF; CDR3nt: TGTGCCAGCAGTTACGTGGCCCAGGTGGGTGGGTTCACTGAAGCTTTCTTT; len: 17; abundance: NA; d_gene: NA; j_gene: TRBJ1-1; v_gene: TRBV6-5
CDR3aa: CSARARQASTDTQYF; CDR3nt: TGCAGTGCTAGAGCCCGACAGGCTAGCACAGATACGCAGTATTTT; len: 15; abundance: few; d_gene: NA; j_gene: TRBJ2-3; v_gene: TRBV20-1
CDR3aa: CASSESSRSGANVLTF; CDR3nt: TGTGCCAGCAGTGAATCCTCACGCTCTGGGGCCAACGTCCTGACTTTC; len: 16; abundance: many; d_gene: NA; j_gene: TRBJ2-6; v_gene: TRBV6-4
CDR3aa: CASSQVHLMNTEAFF; CDR3nt: TGCGCCAGCAGCCAAGTCCACCTTATGAACACTGAAGCTTTCTTT; len: 15; abundance: NA; d_gene: NA; j_gene: TRBJ1-1; v_gene: TRBV4-3
CDR3aa: CASSEGTGPEAFF; CDR3nt: TGCGCCAGCAGCGAAGGGACAGGGCCGGAAGCTTTCTTT; len: 13; abundance: NA; d_gene: TRBD1; j_gene: TRBJ1-1; v_gene: TRBV5-1
CDR3aa: CASSTRRDSQETQYF; CDR3nt: TGTGCCAGTAGTACCCGACGGGACAGTCAAGAGACCCAGTACTTC; len: 15; abundance: NA; d_gene: TRBD1; j_gene: TRBJ2-5; v_gene: TRBV19
CDR3aa: CASSPRDRDYTF; CDR3nt: TGTGCCAGCAGCCCGCGGGACAGGGACTACACCTTC; len: 12; abundance: NA; d_gene: TRBD1; j_gene: TRBJ1-2; v_gene: TRBV7-9
CDR3aa: CASSLAPTSGVQETQYF; CDR3nt: TGTGCCAGCAGCTTAGCTCCTACTAGCGGGGTACAAGAGACCCAGTACTTC; len: 17; abundance: NA; d_gene: TRBD2; j_gene: TRBJ2-5; v_gene: TRBV4-2
CDR3aa: CASGWTGANSPLHF; CDR3nt: TGTGCCAGCGGGTGGACAGGGGCTAATTCACCCCTCCACTTT; len: 14; abundance: once; d_gene: TRBD1; j_gene: TRBJ1-6; v_gene: TRBV19
CDR3aa: CASRLTSESTDTQYF; CDR3nt: TGCGCCAGCAGACTAACCAGTGAAAGCACAGATACGCAGTATTTT; len: 15; abundance: NA; d_gene: NA; j_gene: TRBJ2-3; v_gene: TRBV5-1
CDR3aa: CASSPSDRAQETQYF; CDR3nt: TGTGCCAGCTCACCATCGGACAGGGCCCAAGAGACCCAGTACTTC; len: 15; abundance: many; d_gene: TRBD1; j_gene: TRBJ2-5; v_gene: TRBV18
CDR3aa: CASSYDWSREAFF; CDR3nt: TGTGCCAGCAGTTACGACTGGTCTCGTGAAGCTTTCTTT; len: 13; abundance: many; d_gene: NA; j_gene: TRBJ1-1; v_gene: TRBV6-5